The present entry profiles one T cell receptor (beta chain) with its context. The antigen remains undetermined. This record belongs to a study of cytomegalovirus exposure and HLA in healthy donors. Notes on the study in general: The classifier reportedly diagnosed cytomegalovirus status with high specificity and sensitivity. The study listed roughly 160 cytomegalovirus-associated TCR beta chains.

The donors formed part of the roughly 110-subject validation cohort, distinct from the roughly 700-subject first cohort. Germline CDR1 is SNHLY and CDR2 is FYNNEI. J lost 8 bases, V lost 7 bases, and 7 bases had no gene match. The CDR3 loop spans 15 amino acids. Profiling relied on immunoSEQ multiplex PCR, and the TCRdb table lists in-frame clones only, not all of them. The table lists tens of thousands of clones, nearly 96% of them singletons. J is TRBJ2-1 and V is TRBV2; 14 bases are a match to TRBD2. This clonotype was obtained from a young woman in good health and CMV-seropositive. The sample consisted of PBMCs. CDR3 bases: TGTGCCAGCAACCCGACTAGCGGGAGGGCCGATGAGCAGTTCTTC. Translated, it gives CASNPTSGRADEQFF.